This TCR beta chain was recovered during a study of OX40 agonist ivuxolimab in advanced cancers. Looking at the study overall: The dose-escalation group included hepatocellular carcinoma, melanoma, renal cell carcinoma and head and neck cancer. Broader study findings: Averaging showed that CD8+ T cells had more expanded clones than CD4+ did. Both CD4+ and CD8+ T cell populations in blood had undergone clonal expansion by week 6 at 0.1 to 3.0 mg/kg.

Trimming removed 3 bases from V and 7 bases from J, with 16 bases in between. The CDR3 has 15 residues. Germline-derived CDR1 and CDR2 are LNHDA and SQIVND (reference sequence). TCRdb's copy holds only in-frame clones and misses some; the assay was immunoSEQ multiplex PCR. The sample lists 9,500 to 15,000 clones, about 85% occurring once. Points on this clone: Its specificity is not known.

Sequenced here: CD4+ or CD8+ T cells sorted from blood, sampled in a trial of the OX40 agonist ivuxolimab. This chain links TRBV19 with TRBJ2-1; D possibly matches TRBD1 or TRBD2 (7 bases each). The TCR sequence derives from an adult with an advanced solid tumor such as melanoma, head and neck, liver or kidney cancer. CDR3 sequence reads: CASSMGGPTGNEQFF. CDR3 sequence (DNA): TGTGCCAGTAGTATGGGGGGGCCGACAGGGAATGAGCAGTTCTTC.